The sequence of this TCR beta chain was determined in a study of blood T cells in healthy people across ages. Primers used in a second PCR of roughly 6 to 11 cycles were a sample-barcoded 5' primer and a J-beta primer mix. TCRdb analysed the 5' RACE reads with MiXCR anew, one entry per CDR3 protein. The sample contains 1.5 million to 2 million distinct CDR3 sequences, roughly 32% of which appear only once. Looked up from germline, CDR1 is LNHDA and CDR2 is SQIVND (reference sequence). CDR3 length: 16 amino acids. The V end was cut by 0 bases, the J end by 7 bases, with 16 bases between. This TCR was recovered from a woman between 25 and 40 years old in good health. The chain joins TRBV19 to TRBJ2-1; D is possibly TRBD1 (5 bases). The sequenced sample was blood. The CDR3 spells CASSIDRADRKNEQFF. CDR3 nucleotide sequence: TGTGCCAGTAGTATAGATAGGGCTGACAGAAAGAATGAGCAGTTCTTC.